Detailed here is one T cell receptor (beta chain). Its antigen remains undetermined. No quality values exist for individual bases; no much larger clone is one base distant. The immunoSEQ Assay, a bias-controlled multiplex PCR, was used to amplify TCRbeta CDR3 regions from genomic DNA. The source study handled its data this way. Within the assay, amplification of reference gene primers was used to estimate how many nucleated cells each sample contained. To quantify the absolute abundance of each unique TCRbeta CDR3 rearrangement, sequence reads were collapsed and filtered. For each sample, productive Simpson clonality was calculated as the square root of Simpson's diversity index across productive rearrangements. This immuneACCESS table, as held by TCRdb, lists in-frame sequences with V and J called but not all clones. Of the missing ones, under half trace to an unresolved V gene in checked studies; the others have no known cause. The V and J calls and the clone size are those of that table, but D and trimming were determined from the DNA. The sample yields around 44,000 clones; approximately 90% were counted once. Around 12% of the sample is held by the ten biggest clonotypes.

Trimming removed 3 bases from V and 8 bases from J, leaving 13 bases between the germline ends. For CDR1 and CDR2, the germline V gene lists MNHEY and SVGEGT. The CDR3 runs 13 amino acids, cysteine and phenylalanine included. The retained sequence is limited to the CDR3, 39 bases, with the frame set at the first base. The sample originates from a study of blood T cell repertoires in COVID-19 (dated by TCRdb to 2018 to 2020). Some background on the complete study: The collaborator samples originated in the United States, Italy and Spain and spanned the acute and convalescent phases of COVID-19. A freely available public database, intended as a resource for researchers studying the immune response to SARS-CoV-2, is where the repertoires were released. The dataset comprised deeply sampled blood TCRbeta repertoires from subjects exposed to, actively infected with, or recovered from COVID-19. Samples came from the ongoing ImmuneRACE study (first 160 participants) plus 1,254 subjects from 6 global collaborators. A de-identified subject ID, COVID-19 status, age in years and sex were almost always included in the sample metadata. The prospective study material was composed of cDNA or gDNA derived from T cells, B-cell-depleted T cells, or PBMCs. Where available, HLA class I and class II types were obtained from metadata supplied by the sample provider rather than from assay-based typing. Results and caveats for the whole study, not just this receptor: Clinical and demographic metadata were provided uncurated, with the amount varying by source and participant.

Each collaborating institution followed its own protocols to collect whole blood in K2EDTA tubes. Collaborator samples were shipped for TCRbeta analysis as frozen whole blood, isolated PBMCs, or DNA extracted from either sample type. This TCR was sampled from a human donor in a cohort sampled during active COVID-19. Here the chain combines TRBV6-2 or TRBV6-3 and TRBJ1-2; no confident D gene assignment can be made. Sequencing was carried out using peripheral blood. The DNA is as follows: TGTGCCAGCAGTTATGGTTTTTCGGTGGGCTACACCTTC. Translated, it gives CASSYGFSVGYTF.